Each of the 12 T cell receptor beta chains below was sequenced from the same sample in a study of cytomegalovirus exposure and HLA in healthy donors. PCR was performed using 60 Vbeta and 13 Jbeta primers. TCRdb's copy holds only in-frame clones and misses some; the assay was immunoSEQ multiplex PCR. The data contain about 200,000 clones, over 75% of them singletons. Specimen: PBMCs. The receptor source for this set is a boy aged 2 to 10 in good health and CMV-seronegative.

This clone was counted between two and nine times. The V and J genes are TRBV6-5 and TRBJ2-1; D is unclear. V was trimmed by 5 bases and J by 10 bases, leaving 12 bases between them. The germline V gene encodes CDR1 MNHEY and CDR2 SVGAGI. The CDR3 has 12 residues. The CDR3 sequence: CASSGQANEQFF. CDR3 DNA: TGTGCCAGCAGTGGGCAGGCAAACGAGCAGTTCTTC.

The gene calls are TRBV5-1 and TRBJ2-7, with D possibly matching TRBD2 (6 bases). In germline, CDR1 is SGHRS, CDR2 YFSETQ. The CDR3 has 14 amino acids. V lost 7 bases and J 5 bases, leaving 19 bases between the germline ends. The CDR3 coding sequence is TGCGCCAGCGGGGCCGGGGGTTCCAGTAACGAGCAGTACTTC. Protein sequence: CASGAGGSSNEQYF.

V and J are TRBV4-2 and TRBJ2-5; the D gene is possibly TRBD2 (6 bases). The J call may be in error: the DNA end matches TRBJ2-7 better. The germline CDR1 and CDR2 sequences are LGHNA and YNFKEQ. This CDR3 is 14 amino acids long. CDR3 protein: CASSQGKRGYEQYF. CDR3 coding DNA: TGTGCCAGCAGCCAAGGAAAACGGGGGTACGAGCAGTACTTC.

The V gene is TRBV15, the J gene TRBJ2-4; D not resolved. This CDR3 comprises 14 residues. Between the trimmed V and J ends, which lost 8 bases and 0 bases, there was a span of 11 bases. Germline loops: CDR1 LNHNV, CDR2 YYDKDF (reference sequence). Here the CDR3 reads CATSLGLAKNIQYF. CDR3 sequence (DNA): TGTGCCACCTCCCTAGGCCTAGCCAAAAACATTCAGTACTTC.

The CDR3 is CATSRDKGTESTDTQYF. The CDR3 nucleotides read TGTGCCACCAGCAGAGACAAAGGAACAGAGAGCACAGATACGCAGTATTTT. The rearrangement joins TRBV15 to TRBJ2-3; D call uncertain. In germline, CDR1 is LNHNV, CDR2 YYDKDF (reference sequence). This CDR3 region has 17 residues. The V end was cut by 0 bases, the J end by 0 bases, with 13 bases between. Combining the CDR3 with reference TRBV15 and TRBJ2-3 gives the whole variable domain DAMVIQNPRYQVTQFGKPVTLSCSQTLNHNVMYWYQQKSSQAPKLLFHYYDKDFNNEADTPDNFQSRRPNTSFCFLDIRSPGLGDTAMYLCATSRDKGTESTDTQYFGPGTRLTVL.

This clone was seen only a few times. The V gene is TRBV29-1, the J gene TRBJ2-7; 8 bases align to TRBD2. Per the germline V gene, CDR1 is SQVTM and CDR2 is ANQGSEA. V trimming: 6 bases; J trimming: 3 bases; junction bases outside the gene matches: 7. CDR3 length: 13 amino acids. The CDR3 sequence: CSVVIAGSYEQYF. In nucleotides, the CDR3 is TGCAGCGTCGTGATAGCGGGGAGCTACGAGCAGTACTTC.

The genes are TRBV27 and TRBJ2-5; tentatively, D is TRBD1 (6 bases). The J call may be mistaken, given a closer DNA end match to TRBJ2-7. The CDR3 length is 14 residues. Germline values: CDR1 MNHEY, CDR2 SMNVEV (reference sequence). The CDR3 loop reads CASSSRDTHYEQYF. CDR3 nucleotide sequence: TGTGCCAGCAGTTCCAGGGACACCCACTACGAGCAGTACTTC.

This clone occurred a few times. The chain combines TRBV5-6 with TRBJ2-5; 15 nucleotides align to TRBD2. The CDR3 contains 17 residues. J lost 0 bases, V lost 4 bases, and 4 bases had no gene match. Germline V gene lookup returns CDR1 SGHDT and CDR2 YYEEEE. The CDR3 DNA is TGTGCCAGCAGCAGGGGGACTAGCGGGGGGTACCAAGAGACCCAGTACTTC. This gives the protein CASSRGTSGGYQETQYF. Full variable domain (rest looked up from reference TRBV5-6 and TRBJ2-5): DAGVTQSPTHLIKTRGQQVTLRCSPKSGHDTVSWYQQALGQGPQFIFQYYEEEERQRGNFPDRFSGHQFPNYSSELNVNALLLGDSALYLCASSRGTSGGYQETQYFGPGTRLLVL.

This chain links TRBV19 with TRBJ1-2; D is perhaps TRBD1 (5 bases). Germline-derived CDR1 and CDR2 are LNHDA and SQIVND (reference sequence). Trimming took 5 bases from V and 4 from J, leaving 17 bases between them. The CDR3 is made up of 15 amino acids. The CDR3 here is CASSLASGGLYGYTF. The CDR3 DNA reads TGTGCCAGTAGTCTAGCCTCCGGGGGACTCTATGGCTACACCTTC.

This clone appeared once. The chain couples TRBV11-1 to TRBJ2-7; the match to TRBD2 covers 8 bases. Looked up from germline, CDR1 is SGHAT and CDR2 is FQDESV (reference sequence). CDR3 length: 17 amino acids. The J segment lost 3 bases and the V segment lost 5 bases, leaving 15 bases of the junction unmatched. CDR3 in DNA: TGTGCCAGCAGCCGAACCTCCTCCGGGGGGGTTATCTACGAGCAGTACTTC. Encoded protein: CASSRTSSGGVIYEQYF.

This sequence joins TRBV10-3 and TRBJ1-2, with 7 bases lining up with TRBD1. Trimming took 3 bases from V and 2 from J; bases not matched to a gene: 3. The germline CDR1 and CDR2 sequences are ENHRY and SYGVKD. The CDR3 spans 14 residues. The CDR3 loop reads CAISDPGQNYGYTF. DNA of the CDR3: TGTGCCATCAGTGATCCGGGACAGAACTATGGCTACACCTTC.

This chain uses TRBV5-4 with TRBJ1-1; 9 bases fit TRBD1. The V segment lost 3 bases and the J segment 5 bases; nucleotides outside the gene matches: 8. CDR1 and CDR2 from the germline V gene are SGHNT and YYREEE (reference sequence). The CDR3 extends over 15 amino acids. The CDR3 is CASSSPDRGWTEAFF. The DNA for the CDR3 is TGTGCCAGCAGCTCCCCGGACAGGGGCTGGACTGAAGCTTTCTTT.